These 5 T cell receptor beta chains originate from one sample sequenced in a study of T cells in Graves' hyperthyroidism and ophthalmopathy. Using RNA transcripts as the source, TCR beta CDR3 regions were amplified. The TCR CDR3 was amplified in a first-round RT-PCR using the HTBI primer set. TCRdb analysed the multiplex PCR reads with MiXCR anew, one entry per CDR3 protein. The table lists approximately 510,000 distinct CDR3 sequences, less than 25% of them singletons, with 26% in the top ten. Sequenced sample: blood. All receptors come from a man between 18 and 35 years old with Graves' hyperthyroidism.

Ten or more counts support this clonotype. This chain connects TRBV28 to TRBJ2-6; perhaps D is TRBD1 or TRBD2 (6 bases each). Deletions cut 3 bases from V and 3 bases from J, with 12 bases between. Germline V gene data show CDR1 as MDHEN and CDR2 as SYDVKM. This CDR3 spans 16 amino acids. CDR3 loop: CASSLEGGFGANVLTF. CDR3 coding DNA: TGTGCCAGCAGTTTGGAGGGGGGCTTTGGGGCCAACGTCCTGACTTTC.

The chain is built from TRBV20-1 and TRBJ2-5, with TRBD1 matching over 8 bases. The CDR3 has 12 amino acids. Germline V gene lookup returns CDR1 DFQATT and CDR2 SNEGSKA (reference sequence). Losses at the gene ends were 5 bases for V and 5 bases for J; bases not matched to a gene: 4. The chain's CDR3 is CSAPRGLETQYF. DNA for the CDR3: TGCAGTGCTCCCAGGGGGCTGGAGACCCAGTACTTC.

This chain uses TRBV19 with TRBJ1-2; 8 nucleotides agree with TRBD1. J lost 4 bases, V lost 7 bases, and 14 bases had no gene match. The CDR3 sequence is 16 residues long. CDR1 is LNHDA, CDR2 SQIVND, per germline (reference sequence). CDR3 DNA sequence: TGTGCCAGTACCCACGCCGGACAGGGAGAAATCTATGGCTACACCTTC. It yields the protein CASTHAGQGEIYGYTF.

The chain uses TRBV6-4 and TRBJ2-7; 7 positions match TRBD2. Germline V gene sequence: CDR1 MRHNA, CDR2 SNTAGT. The junction had 13 bases not matched to a gene; V was cut back by 11 bases and J by 3 bases. This CDR3 has 14 residues. This chain's CDR3 is CAVQPAGKLYEQYF. The CDR3 region has the DNA TGTGCCGTGCAGCCAGCGGGAAAGCTCTACGAGCAGTACTTC.

This clonotype occurred a few times. The chain has TRBV24-1 and TRBJ1-1; D possibly corresponds to TRBD1 (6 bases). Trimming stripped 8 bases from V and 3 bases from J, with 24 bases between. CDR3 length equals 17 residues. Germline CDR1 reads KGHDR; CDR2 reads SFDVKD. CDR3 nucleotides: TGTGCCACCATACCTCCACTTCCAGGGACACCTTACACTGAAGCTTTCTTT. Translating gives CATIPPLPGTPYTEAFF.